Listed here are 21 T cell receptor beta chains from one sample, sequenced in a study of CD8+ T cells in alopecia areata. cDNA prepared by RNA extraction and subsequent reverse transcription served as the template for sequencing. Profiled with immunoSEQ multiplex PCR; TCRdb holds only in-frame clones, not every one. The sample records 130,000 or so clones, roughly 57% being singletons. This sample's treatment: oral pan-JAK inhibitor, 5-10 mg twice daily. Sequenced here: CD4+ T cells sorted from blood, sampled at week 4, from a patient treated with tofacitinib. Receptors originate from a human donor with alopecia areata.

The chain recombines TRBV25-1 with TRBJ1-4, with no clear D. The CDR3 sequence is 11 residues long. Trimming cost V 4 bases and J 8 bases, with 5 bases left between them. From germline, CDR1 is MGHDK and CDR2 SYGVNS. The CDR3 region has the DNA TGTGCCAGCAGTGGATACGAAAAACTGTTTTTT. This encodes CASSGYEKLFF. The full variable domain, completed using reference TRBV25-1 and TRBJ1-4, is EADIYQTPRYLVIGTGKKITLECSQTMGHDKMYWYQQDPGMELHLIHYSYGVNSTEKGDLSSESTVSRIRTEHFPLTLESARPSHTSQYLCASSGYEKLFFGSGTQLSVL.

V gene TRBV5-1 combines with J gene TRBJ1-1; D uncertain. Trimming left V 1 base short and J 0 bases short, with 16 bases between. The CDR3 is made up of 17 amino acids. In germline, CDR1 is SGHRS, CDR2 YFSETQ. In DNA form, the CDR3 reads TGCGCCAGCAGCTTGATGCCCATTGGGAATTTGAACACTGAAGCTTTCTTT. It translates to CASSLMPIGNLNTEAFF.

This rearrangement joins TRBV5-1 to TRBJ2-7; TRBD2 matches at 8 bases. The germline V gene encodes CDR1 SGHRS and CDR2 YFSETQ. J was trimmed by 5 bases and V by 1 base; bases with no gene match: 8. The CDR3 contains 15 residues. CDR3 in DNA: TGCGCCAGCAGCTTGTTAGCGGGGAGAGGAAACGAGCAGTACTTC. It yields the protein CASSLLAGRGNEQYF.

The rearrangement links TRBV15 to TRBJ2-5; no reliable D call. This CDR3 spans 13 amino acids. V was cut by 0 bases and J by 3 bases, with 5 bases left in between. CDR1 and CDR2 from the germline V gene are LNHNV and YYDKDF (reference sequence). CDR3: CATSRDSEETQYF. CDR3 nucleotide sequence: TGTGCCACCAGCAGAGATTCCGAAGAGACCCAGTACTTC.

The V and J genes are TRBV30 and TRBJ2-2; 7 positions match TRBD2. CDR1 is GTSNPN, CDR2 SVGIG, per germline (reference sequence). Germline trimming cut 8 bases from V and 4 bases from J; bases unmatched to any gene: 19. This CDR3 has 17 amino acids. The CDR3 loop is CAGSIVPAGVGTGELFF. The CDR3 nucleotides are TGTGCCGGAAGTATAGTGCCGGCGGGAGTGGGCACCGGGGAGCTGTTTTTT.

This chain connects TRBV23-1 to TRBJ1-2; D unclear. TRBV23-1 is given ORF status, its function remaining uncertain. There are 12 residues in the CDR3. Trimming stripped 7 bases from V and 4 bases from J, with 10 bases between. The CDR3 reads CASTRARYGYTF. DNA of the CDR3: TGCGCCAGCACTCGGGCCCGCTATGGCTACACCTTC.

The chain combines TRBV19 with TRBJ2-1, with 7 bases fitting TRBD2. The V segment lost 5 bases and the J segment 5 bases; nucleotides outside the gene matches: 6. Germline CDR1 is LNHDA and CDR2 is SQIVND (reference sequence). This CDR3 has 14 residues. CDR3 DNA sequence: TGTGCCAGTAGTTGGGACGGGGGGAACAATGAGCAGTTCTTC. As protein: CASSWDGGNNEQFF.

Only a few counts were recorded for this clone. The chain has TRBV5-1 and TRBJ2-5, with 10 bases lining up with TRBD2. The V segment lost 3 bases and the J segment 1 base; nucleotides outside the gene matches: 12. Germline V lookup: CDR1 SGHRS, CDR2 YFSETQ. This CDR3 is 18 amino acids long. The DNA of the CDR3 is TGCGCCAGCAGCTGGCGGGCCTCTAGCGGGGGCTTCCAAGAGACCCAGTACTTC. Translation: CASSWRASSGGFQETQYF.

The genes are TRBV5-6 and TRBJ2-7; D possibly uses TRBD1 or TRBD2 (5 bases each). Germline values: CDR1 SGHDT, CDR2 YYEEEE. V was clipped by 0 bases and J by 7 bases, with 11 bases between them. The CDR3 length is 13 residues. The CDR3 bases are TGTGCCAGCAGCTTGGGGACCAGGGAGGAGCAGTACTTC. Its protein is CASSLGTREEQYF.

The V and J genes are TRBV9 and TRBJ2-2; D is possibly TRBD1 or TRBD2 (6 bases each). Germline V gene data show CDR1 as SGDLS and CDR2 as YYNGEE. The length of the CDR3 is 16 residues. The V end was cut by 1 base, the J end by 0 bases, with 10 bases between. The CDR3, as DNA: TGTGCCAGCAGCGTAAGGGGGGACCCGAACACCGGGGAGCTGTTTTTT. This codes for CASSVRGDPNTGELFF.

This clone has a handful of counts. The J gene is TRBJ2-1, the V gene TRBV5-1; D tentatively fits TRBD1 or TRBD2 (6 bases each). The CDR3 has 16 residues. Between the trimmed V and J ends, which lost 0 bases and 9 bases, there was a span of 19 bases. Per germline, CDR1 SGHRS and CDR2 YFSETQ. CDR3 DNA: TGCGCCAGCAGCTTGGTACCCGGCCTCGGAGGGGGTGAGCAGTTCTTC. Protein sequence: CASSLVPGLGGGEQFF.

In its sample, this clone was seen a few times. This sequence joins TRBV7-9 and TRBJ2-1; D is ambiguous. The CDR3 is made up of 16 amino acids. The ends were cut back, 0 bases at V and 6 bases at J, with 15 bases in the middle. Looked up from germline, CDR1 is SEHNR and CDR2 is FQNEAQ (reference sequence). CDR3 region: CASSLAPIGPGNEQFF. The CDR3 DNA follows: TGTGCCAGCAGCTTAGCCCCCATAGGCCCGGGCAATGAGCAGTTCTTC.

The chain recombines TRBV30 with TRBJ2-1; the match to TRBD2 covers 13 bases. From germline, CDR1 is GTSNPN and CDR2 SVGIG (reference sequence). V gave up 0 bases and J gave up 10 bases; unmatched junction bases: 3. The CDR3 is 14 residues long. CDR3 in amino acids: CAWSVGLAGDEQFF. CDR3 coding DNA: TGTGCCTGGAGTGTAGGACTAGCGGGAGACGAGCAGTTCTTC.

This sequence joins TRBV5-1 and TRBJ2-5; maybe TRBD2 (6 bases). V was clipped by 0 bases and J by 5 bases, with 8 bases between them. Germline V CDR1 and CDR2: SGHRS, YFSETQ. This CDR3 contains 13 residues. The CDR3 DNA follows: TGCGCCAGCAGCTTGGAAGCGGGTGAGACCCAGTACTTC. Translation gives CASSLEAGETQYF.

This clone has more than one count but fewer than ten. The J gene is TRBJ1-5, the V gene TRBV6-5; 7 positions agree with TRBD1. The V segment lost 5 bases and the J segment 2 bases; nucleotides outside the gene matches: 6. The CDR3 has 15 amino acids. Germline values: CDR1 MNHEY, CDR2 SVGAGI. The CDR3 DNA sequence: TGTGCCAGCAGTCGGACAGGCGAAGGCAATCAGCCCCAGCATTTT. Protein sequence: CASSRTGEGNQPQHF.

The chain links TRBV6-1 to TRBJ2-5, with D perhaps TRBD1 or TRBD2 (5 bases each). This CDR3 contains 14 residues. Germline V CDR1 and CDR2: MNHNS, SASEGT. Between the trimmed V and J ends, which lost 5 bases and 6 bases, there was a span of 16 bases. The CDR3 here is CASSRRESMKTQYF. CDR3 coding DNA: TGTGCCAGCAGTCGCAGGGAGAGTATGAAGACCCAGTACTTC.

This clone was counted between two and nine times. This sequence joins TRBV29-1 and TRBJ1-1; D unresolved. Between the trimmed V and J ends, which lost 4 bases and 1 base, there was a span of 13 bases. CDR3 length: 14 residues. Germline V lookup: CDR1 SQVTM, CDR2 ANQGSEA. CDR3 sequence: CSVVFRPWNTEAFF. The CDR3 region has the DNA TGCAGCGTTGTTTTTAGACCCTGGAACACTGAAGCTTTCTTT.

The chain combines TRBV27 with TRBJ2-7; weak D call: TRBD1 (6 bases). CDR3 length: 14 amino acids. V was shortened by 5 bases and J by 2 bases, with 13 bases between the two germline ends. CDR1 MNHEY and CDR2 SMNVEV come from the germline V gene (reference sequence). CDR3 in DNA: TGTGCCAGCAGTCCCCGACGACAGGCCTACGAGCAGTACTTC. As protein: CASSPRRQAYEQYF.

The chain links TRBV4-3 to TRBJ2-5, with D perhaps given as TRBD1 or TRBD2 (5 bases each). Looked up from germline, CDR1 is LGHNA and CDR2 is YSLEER. This CDR3 is built from 17 residues. Trimming took off 2 bases at V and 5 bases at J, with 21 bases between the two ends. The CDR3 spells CASSQSLDRGLGETQYF. The CDR3 DNA reads TGCGCCAGCAGCCAATCCCTCGACCGGGGCCTTGGGGAGACCCAGTACTTC.

The gene calls are TRBV9 and TRBJ1-5; no reliable D call. With 0 bases removed from V and 6 bases from J, the gap between germline ends came to 10 bases. The V gene's germline CDR1 is SGDLS and CDR2 YYNGEE. The CDR3 runs to 14 residues. CDR3 sequence (DNA): TGTGCCAGCAGCGTAGGGGTTGTCGGTCAGCCCCAGCATTTT. Residues: CASSVGVVGQPQHF.

This clone came up a few times. The rearrangement links TRBV25-1 to TRBJ1-1, with 9 bases aligning to TRBD1. The CDR3 loop spans 15 amino acids. Unmatched junction bases numbered 7, after V lost 7 bases and J lost 1 base. Per the germline V gene, CDR1 is MGHDK and CDR2 is SYGVNS. DNA of the CDR3: TGTGCCAGCATTCCTACAGGGGGCTCGAACACTGAAGCTTTCTTT. Translating it yields CASIPTGGSNTEAFF. Full variable domain (rest looked up from reference TRBV25-1 and TRBJ1-1): EADIYQTPRYLVIGTGKKITLECSQTMGHDKMYWYQQDPGMELHLIHYSYGVNSTEKGDLSSESTVSRIRTEHFPLTLESARPSHTSQYLCASIPTGGSNTEAFFGQGTRLTVV.